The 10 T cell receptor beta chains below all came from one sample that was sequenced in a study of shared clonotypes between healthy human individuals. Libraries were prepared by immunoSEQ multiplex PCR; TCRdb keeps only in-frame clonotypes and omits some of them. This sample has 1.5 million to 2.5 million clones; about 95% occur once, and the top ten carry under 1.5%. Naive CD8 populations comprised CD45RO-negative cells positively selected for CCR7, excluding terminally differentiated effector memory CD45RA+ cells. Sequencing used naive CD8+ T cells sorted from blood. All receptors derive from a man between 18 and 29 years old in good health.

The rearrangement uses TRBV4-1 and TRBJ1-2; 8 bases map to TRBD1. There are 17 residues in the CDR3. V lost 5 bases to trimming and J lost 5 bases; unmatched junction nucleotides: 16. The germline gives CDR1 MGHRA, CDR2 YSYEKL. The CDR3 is CASSSFQGAIDEYGYTF. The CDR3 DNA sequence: TGCGCCAGCAGCTCGTTTCAGGGGGCCATCGATGAATATGGCTACACCTTC.

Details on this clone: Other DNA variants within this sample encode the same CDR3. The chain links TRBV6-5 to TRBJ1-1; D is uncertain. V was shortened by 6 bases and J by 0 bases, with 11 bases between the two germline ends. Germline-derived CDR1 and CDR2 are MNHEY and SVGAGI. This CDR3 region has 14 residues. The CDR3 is CASSPTVMNTEAFF. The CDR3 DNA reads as TGTGCCAGCAGCCCCACGGTGATGAACACTGAAGCTTTCTTT.

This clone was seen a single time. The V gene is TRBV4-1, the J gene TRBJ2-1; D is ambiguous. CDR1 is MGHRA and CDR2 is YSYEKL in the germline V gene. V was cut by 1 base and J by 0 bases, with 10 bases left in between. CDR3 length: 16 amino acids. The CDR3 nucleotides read TGCGCCAGCAGCCAAGGAGGCCATAGCTCCTACAATGAGCAGTTCTTC. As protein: CASSQGGHSSYNEQFF.

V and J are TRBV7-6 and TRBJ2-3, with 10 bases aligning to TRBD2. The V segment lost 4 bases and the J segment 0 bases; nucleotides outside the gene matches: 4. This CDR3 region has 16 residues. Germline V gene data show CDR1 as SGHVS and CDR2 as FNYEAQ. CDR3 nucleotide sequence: TGTGCCAGCAGCTCATGGACTAGCGGCAGCACAGATACGCAGTATTTT. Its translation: CASSSWTSGSTDTQYF.

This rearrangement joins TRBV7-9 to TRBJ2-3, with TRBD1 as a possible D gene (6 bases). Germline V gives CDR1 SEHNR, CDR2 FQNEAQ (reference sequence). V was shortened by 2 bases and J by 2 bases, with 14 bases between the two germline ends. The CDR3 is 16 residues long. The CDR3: CASSLQADRYTDTQYF. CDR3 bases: TGTGCCAGCAGCTTACAGGCCGACAGGTACACAGATACGCAGTATTTT.

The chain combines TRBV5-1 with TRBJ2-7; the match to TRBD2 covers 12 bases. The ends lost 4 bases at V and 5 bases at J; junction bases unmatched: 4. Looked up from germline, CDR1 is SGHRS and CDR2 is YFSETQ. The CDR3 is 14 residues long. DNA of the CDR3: TGCGCCAGCAGCGACGGACTAGCGGGGAACGAGCAGTACTTC. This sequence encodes CASSDGLAGNEQYF. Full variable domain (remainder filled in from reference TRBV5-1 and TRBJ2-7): KAGVTQTPRYLIKTRGQQVTLSCSPISGHRSVSWYQQTPGQGLQFLFEYFSETQRNKGNFPGRFSGRQFSNSRSEMNVSTLELGDSALYLCASSDGLAGNEQYFGPGTRLTVT.

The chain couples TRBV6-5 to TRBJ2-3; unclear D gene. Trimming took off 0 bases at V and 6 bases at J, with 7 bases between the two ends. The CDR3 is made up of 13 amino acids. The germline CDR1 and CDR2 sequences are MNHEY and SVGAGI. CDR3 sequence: CASSYSIGDTQYF. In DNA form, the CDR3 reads TGTGCCAGCAGTTACTCGATAGGGGATACGCAGTATTTT.

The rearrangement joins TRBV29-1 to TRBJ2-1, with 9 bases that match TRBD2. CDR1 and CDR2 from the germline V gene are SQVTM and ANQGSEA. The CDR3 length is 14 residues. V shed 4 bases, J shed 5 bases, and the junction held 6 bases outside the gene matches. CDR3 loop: CSVGGLAGNNEQFF. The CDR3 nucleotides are TGCAGCGTTGGTGGGCTAGCGGGGAACAATGAGCAGTTCTTC.

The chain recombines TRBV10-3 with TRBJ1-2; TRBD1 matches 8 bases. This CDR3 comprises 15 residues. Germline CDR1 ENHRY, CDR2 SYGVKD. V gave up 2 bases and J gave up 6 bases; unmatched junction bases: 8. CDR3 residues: CAISETPLTGDGYTF. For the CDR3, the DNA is TGTGCCATCAGTGAGACACCATTGACAGGGGATGGCTACACCTTC.

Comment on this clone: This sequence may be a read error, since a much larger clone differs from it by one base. CDR3 loop: CASRVGDTEAFF. Here the CDR3 DNA reads TGTGCCAGCAGAGTAGGGGACACTGAAGCTTTCTTT. The rearrangement joins TRBV7-9 to TRBJ1-1, with D perhaps matching TRBD1 (5 bases). The CDR3 loop spans 12 amino acids. Trimming shortened V by 6 bases and J by 3 bases, and 8 bases separated the two germline ends. Germline V gives CDR1 SEHNR, CDR2 FQNEAQ (reference sequence).